This is a list of T cell receptor beta chains from one sample in a study of monozygotic twins with inflammatory bowel disease. TCRdb reprocessed the 5' RACE reads and reports one entry per CDR3 protein, with no DNA. Recorded for this sample: 110,000 to 150,000 distinct CDR3 sequences. Sequenced: blood. The receptors come from a human donor with ulcerative colitis or Crohn's disease, or a healthy co-twin of an affected twin (not recorded which). Both conserved end residues are part of each CDR3. Each record gives: J gene, V gene, CDR3 protein.

TRBJ2-5,TRBV4-1,CASSQDRVRTQETQYF
TRBJ2-7,TRBV7-2,CASSTMVEQYF
TRBJ1-2,TRBV11-1,CASSLGHGSMGRSNYGYTF
TRBJ1-2,TRBV4-3,CASSQDGGTGSLVYGYTF
TRBJ2-1,TRBV5-1,CASSLSLSSYNEQFF
TRBJ1-5,TRBV6-2/TRBV6-3,CASSTSGNNQPQHF
TRBJ2-1,TRBV18,CASSLDTGLAGEDEQFF
TRBJ2-1,TRBV5-1,CASRSWATDEQFF
TRBJ2-3,TRBV2,CASSEGSGSGDTQYF
TRBJ2-3,TRBV19,CAAARGITDTQYF
TRBJ2-3,TRBV5-1,CASSLLGQAGTDTQYF
TRBJ2-5,TRBV7-9,CASSSRVRFQYF
TRBJ1-1,TRBV2,CASRPEAQRTEAFF
TRBJ2-1,TRBV14,CASSQDGTSDDEQFF
TRBJ2-7,TRBV3-1,CASSQTGDTSYEQYF
TRBJ2-7,TRBV28,CASSAGLFPTAYEQYF
TRBJ1-4,TRBV11-3,CPMGRTNEKLFF
TRBJ1-2,TRBV25-1,CASSEFQRTGDNYGYTF
TRBJ2-2,TRBV7-3,CASSSWTQPNTGELFF
TRBJ1-2,TRBV18,CASSPRRTVYGYTF
TRBJ2-1,TRBV4-2,CASSQDGAWGLPAYNEQFF
TRBJ2-7,TRBV19,CASSIGASDQYF
TRBJ1-4,TRBV6-1,CASRPWTGTNEKLFF
TRBJ1-1,TRBV3-1,CASSRQASNTEAFF
TRBJ1-2,TRBV12-3/TRBV12-4,CASSPGVPANYGYTF
TRBJ2-7,TRBV27,CASAVRAPYEQYF
TRBJ1-2,TRBV29-1,CSTWTGGANLGGYTF
TRBJ2-1,TRBV6-5,CASSYRGEQFF